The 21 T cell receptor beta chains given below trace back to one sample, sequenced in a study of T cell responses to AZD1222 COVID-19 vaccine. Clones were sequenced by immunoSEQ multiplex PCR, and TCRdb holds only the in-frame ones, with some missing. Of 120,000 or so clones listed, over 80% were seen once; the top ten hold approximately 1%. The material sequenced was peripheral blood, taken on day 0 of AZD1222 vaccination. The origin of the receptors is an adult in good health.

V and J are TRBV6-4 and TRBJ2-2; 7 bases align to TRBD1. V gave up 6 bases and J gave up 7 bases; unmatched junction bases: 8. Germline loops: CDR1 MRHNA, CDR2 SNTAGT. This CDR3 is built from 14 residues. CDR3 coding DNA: TGTGCCAGCAGCGGGACAGAGGAAGGCGGGGAGCTGTTTTTT. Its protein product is CASSGTEEGGELFF.

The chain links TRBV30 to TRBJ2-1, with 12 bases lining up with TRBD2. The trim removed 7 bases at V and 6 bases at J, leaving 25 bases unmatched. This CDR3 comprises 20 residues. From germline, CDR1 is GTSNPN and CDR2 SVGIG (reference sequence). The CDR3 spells CASRQGRVGTSGFSVNEQFF. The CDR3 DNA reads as TGTGCCTCACGACAGGGGAGGGTCGGGACTAGCGGGTTTTCGGTCAATGAGCAGTTCTTC.

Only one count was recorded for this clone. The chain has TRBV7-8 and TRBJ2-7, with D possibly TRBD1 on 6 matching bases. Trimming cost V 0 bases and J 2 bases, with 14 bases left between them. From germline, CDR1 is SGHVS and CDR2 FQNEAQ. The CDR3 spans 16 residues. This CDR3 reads CASSLAHGTTTYEQYF. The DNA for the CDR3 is TGTGCCAGCAGCTTAGCGCACGGGACAACCACCTACGAGCAGTACTTC.

Here the CDR3 DNA reads TGCGCCAGCAGCTGGACAGTTCAAGCGAACACCGGGGAGCTGTTTTTT. Its translation is CASSWTVQANTGELFF. The chain recombines TRBV5-1 with TRBJ2-2; tentative D call: TRBD1 (6 bases). The CDR3 consists of 16 residues. Germline V gives CDR1 SGHRS, CDR2 YFSETQ. The V end was cut by 3 bases, the J end by 0 bases, with 12 bases between.

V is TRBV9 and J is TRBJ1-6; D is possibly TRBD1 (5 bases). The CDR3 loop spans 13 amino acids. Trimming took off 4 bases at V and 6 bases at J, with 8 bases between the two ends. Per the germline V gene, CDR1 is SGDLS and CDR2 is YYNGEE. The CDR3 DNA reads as TGTGCCAGCAGCCCCGGGACTAATTCACCCCTCCACTTT. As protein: CASSPGTNSPLHF.

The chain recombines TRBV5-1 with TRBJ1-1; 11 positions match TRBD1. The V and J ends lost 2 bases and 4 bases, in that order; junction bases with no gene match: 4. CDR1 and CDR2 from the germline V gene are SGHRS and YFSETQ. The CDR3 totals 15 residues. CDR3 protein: CASSFGTGGGTEAFF. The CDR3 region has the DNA TGCGCCAGCAGCTTCGGGACAGGGGGAGGCACTGAAGCTTTCTTT.

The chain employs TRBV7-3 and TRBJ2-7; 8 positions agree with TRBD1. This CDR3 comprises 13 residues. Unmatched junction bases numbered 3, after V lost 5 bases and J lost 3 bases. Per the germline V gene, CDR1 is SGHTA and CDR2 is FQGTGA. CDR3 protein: CASSTDRGYEQYF. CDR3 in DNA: TGTGCCAGCAGCACCGACAGGGGCTACGAGCAGTACTTC.

The CDR3 is CASSPPLGMNTEAFF. DNA of the CDR3: TGTGCCAGCTCACCACCGCTGGGTATGAACACTGAAGCTTTCTTT. This chain connects TRBV18 to TRBJ1-1; no clear D. Germline-derived CDR1 and CDR2 are KGHSH and LQKENI. This CDR3 spans 15 amino acids. Trimming cost V 0 bases and J 0 bases, with 8 bases left between them.

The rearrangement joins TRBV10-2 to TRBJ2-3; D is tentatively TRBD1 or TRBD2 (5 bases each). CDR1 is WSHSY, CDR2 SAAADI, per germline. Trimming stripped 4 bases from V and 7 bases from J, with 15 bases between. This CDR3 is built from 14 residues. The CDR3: CASSGGKMINTQYF. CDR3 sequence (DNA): TGCGCCAGCAGTGGGGGGAAAATGATCAATACGCAGTATTTT.

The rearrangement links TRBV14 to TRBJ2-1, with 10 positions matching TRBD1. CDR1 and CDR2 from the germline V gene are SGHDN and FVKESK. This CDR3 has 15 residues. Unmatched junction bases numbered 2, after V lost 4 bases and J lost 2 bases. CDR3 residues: CASSPGTGAYNEQFF. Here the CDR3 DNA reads TGTGCCAGCAGCCCTGGGACAGGGGCCTACAATGAGCAGTTCTTC.

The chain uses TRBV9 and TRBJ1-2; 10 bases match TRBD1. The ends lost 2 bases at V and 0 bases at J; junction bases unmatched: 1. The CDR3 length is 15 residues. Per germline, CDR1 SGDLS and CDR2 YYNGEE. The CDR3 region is CASSVGTGANYGYTF. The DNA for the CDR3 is TGTGCCAGCAGCGTTGGGACAGGGGCTAACTATGGCTACACCTTC. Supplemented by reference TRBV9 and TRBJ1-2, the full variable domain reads DSGVTQTPKHLITATGQRVTLRCSPRSGDLSVYWYQQSLDQGLQFLIQYYNGEERAKGNILERFSAQQFPDLHSELNLSSLELGDSALYFCASSVGTGANYGYTFGSGTRLTVV.

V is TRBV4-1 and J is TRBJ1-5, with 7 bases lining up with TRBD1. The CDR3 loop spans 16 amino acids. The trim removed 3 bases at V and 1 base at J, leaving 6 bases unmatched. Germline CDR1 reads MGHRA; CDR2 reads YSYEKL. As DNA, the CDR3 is TGCGCCAGCAGCCACCGGGACAGTGCAAGCAATCAGCCCCAGCATTTT. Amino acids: CASSHRDSASNQPQHF.

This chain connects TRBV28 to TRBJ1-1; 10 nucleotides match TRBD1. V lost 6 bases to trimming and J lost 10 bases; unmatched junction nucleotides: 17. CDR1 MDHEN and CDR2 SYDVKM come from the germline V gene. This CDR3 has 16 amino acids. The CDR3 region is CASSPYSGQGTFGAFF. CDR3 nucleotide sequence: TGTGCCAGCAGCCCTTATTCGGGACAGGGGACGTTTGGAGCTTTCTTT.

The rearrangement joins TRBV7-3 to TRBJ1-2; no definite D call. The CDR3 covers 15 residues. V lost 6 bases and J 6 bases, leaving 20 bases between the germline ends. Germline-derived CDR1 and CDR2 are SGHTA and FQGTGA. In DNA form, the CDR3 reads TGTGCCAGCAGGCAGACCCTTCGGACGGTTGATGGCTACACCTTC. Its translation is CASRQTLRTVDGYTF. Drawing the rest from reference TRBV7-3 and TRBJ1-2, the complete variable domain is GAGVSQTPSNKVTEKGKYVELRCDPISGHTALYWYRQSLGQGPEFLIYFQGTGAADDSGLPNDRFFAVRPEGSVSTLKIQRTERGDSAVYLCASRQTLRTVDGYTFGSGTRLTVV.

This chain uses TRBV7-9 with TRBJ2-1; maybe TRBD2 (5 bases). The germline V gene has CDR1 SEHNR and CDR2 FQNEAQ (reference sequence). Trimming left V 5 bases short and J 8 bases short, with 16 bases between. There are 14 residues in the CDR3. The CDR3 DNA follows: TGTGCCAGCAGCAGCCGCCCTAGCAGCCATGAGCAGTTCTTC. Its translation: CASSSRPSSHEQFF.

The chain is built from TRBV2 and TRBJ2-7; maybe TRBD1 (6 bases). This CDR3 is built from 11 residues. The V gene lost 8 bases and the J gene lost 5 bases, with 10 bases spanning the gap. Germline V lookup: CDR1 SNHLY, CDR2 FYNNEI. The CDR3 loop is CASLQGDEQYF. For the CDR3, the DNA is TGTGCCAGCCTACAGGGAGACGAGCAGTACTTC.

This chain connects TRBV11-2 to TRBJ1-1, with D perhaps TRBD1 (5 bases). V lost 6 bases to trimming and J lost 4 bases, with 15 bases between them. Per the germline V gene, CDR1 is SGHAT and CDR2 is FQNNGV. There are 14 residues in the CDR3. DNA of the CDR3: TGTGCCAGCAGTTTCCAGGGTGGGGGCACTGAAGCTTTCTTT. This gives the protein CASSFQGGGTEAFF.

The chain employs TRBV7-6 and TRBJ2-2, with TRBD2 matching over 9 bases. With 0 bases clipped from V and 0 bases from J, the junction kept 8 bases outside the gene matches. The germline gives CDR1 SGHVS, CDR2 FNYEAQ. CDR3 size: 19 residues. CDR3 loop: CASSLAQRLAEPNTGELFF. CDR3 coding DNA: TGTGCCAGCAGCTTAGCACAAAGACTAGCGGAGCCGAACACCGGGGAGCTGTTTTTT.

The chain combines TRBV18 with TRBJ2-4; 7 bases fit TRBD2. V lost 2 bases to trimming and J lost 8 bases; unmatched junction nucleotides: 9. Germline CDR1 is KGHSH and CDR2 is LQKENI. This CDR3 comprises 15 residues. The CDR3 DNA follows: TGTGCCAGCTCACCAGACCGGGGCGGGAGAGACATTCAGTACTTC. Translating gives CASSPDRGGRDIQYF.

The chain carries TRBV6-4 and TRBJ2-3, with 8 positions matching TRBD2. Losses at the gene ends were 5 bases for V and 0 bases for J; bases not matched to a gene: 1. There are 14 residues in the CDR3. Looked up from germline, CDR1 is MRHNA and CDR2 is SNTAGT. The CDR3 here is CASSTSGSTDTQYF. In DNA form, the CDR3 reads TGTGCCAGCAGTACTAGCGGTAGCACAGATACGCAGTATTTT.

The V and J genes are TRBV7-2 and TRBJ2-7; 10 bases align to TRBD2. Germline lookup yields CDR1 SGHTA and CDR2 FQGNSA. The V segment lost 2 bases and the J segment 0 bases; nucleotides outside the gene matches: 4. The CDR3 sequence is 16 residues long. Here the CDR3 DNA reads TGTGCCAGCAGCTTACTAGCGGGGGTTAGCTCCTACGAGCAGTACTTC. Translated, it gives CASSLLAGVSSYEQYF.